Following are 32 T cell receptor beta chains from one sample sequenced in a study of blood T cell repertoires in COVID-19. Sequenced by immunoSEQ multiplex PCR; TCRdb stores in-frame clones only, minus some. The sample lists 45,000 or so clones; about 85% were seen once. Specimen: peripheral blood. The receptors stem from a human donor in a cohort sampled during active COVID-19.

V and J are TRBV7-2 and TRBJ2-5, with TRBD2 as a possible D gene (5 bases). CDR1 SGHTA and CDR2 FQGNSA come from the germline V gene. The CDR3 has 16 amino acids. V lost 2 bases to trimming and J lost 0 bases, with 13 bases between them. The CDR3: CASSLIGDAYQETQYF. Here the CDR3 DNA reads TGTGCCAGCAGCTTAATCGGGGATGCCTACCAAGAGACCCAGTACTTC.

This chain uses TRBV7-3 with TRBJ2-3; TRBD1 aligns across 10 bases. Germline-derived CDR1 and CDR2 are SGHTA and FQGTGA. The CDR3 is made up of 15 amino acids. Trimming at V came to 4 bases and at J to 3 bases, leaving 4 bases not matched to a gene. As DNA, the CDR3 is TGTGCCAGCAGCTCGACAGGGGGCTTTACAGATACGCAGTATTTT. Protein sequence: CASSSTGGFTDTQYF.

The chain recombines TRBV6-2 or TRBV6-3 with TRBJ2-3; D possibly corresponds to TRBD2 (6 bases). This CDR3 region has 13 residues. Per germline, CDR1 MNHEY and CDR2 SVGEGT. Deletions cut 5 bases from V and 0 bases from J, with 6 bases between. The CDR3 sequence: CASSSGSTDTQYF. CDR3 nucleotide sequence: TGTGCCAGCAGTAGCGGGAGCACAGATACGCAGTATTTT.

CDR3 protein: CASSSLTGAYGYTF. For the CDR3, the DNA is TGTGCCAGCAGTTCTCTAACAGGGGCCTATGGCTACACCTTC. The V call is TRBV27, the J call TRBJ1-2, with 7 bases aligning to TRBD1. J lost 4 bases, V lost 4 bases, and 6 bases had no gene match. The CDR3 is 14 amino acids. Germline values: CDR1 MNHEY, CDR2 SMNVEV (reference sequence).

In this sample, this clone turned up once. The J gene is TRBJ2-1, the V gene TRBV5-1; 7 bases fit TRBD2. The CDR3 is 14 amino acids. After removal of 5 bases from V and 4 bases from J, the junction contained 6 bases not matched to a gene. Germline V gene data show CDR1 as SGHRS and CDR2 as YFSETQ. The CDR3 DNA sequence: TGCGCCAGCAGGCTAGCGGAGATGTACAATGAGCAGTTCTTC. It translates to CASRLAEMYNEQFF.

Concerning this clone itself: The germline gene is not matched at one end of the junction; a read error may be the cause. The CDR3 DNA reads as TGTGCCTTCATGGGGAGGGGGTCGAACACCGGGGAGCCGTTTTTT. Translation gives CAFMGRGSNTGEPFF. The chain links TRBV9 to TRBJ2-2, with D possibly being TRBD2 (7 bases). This CDR3 spans 15 amino acids. Germline values: CDR1 SGDLS, CDR2 YYNGEE.

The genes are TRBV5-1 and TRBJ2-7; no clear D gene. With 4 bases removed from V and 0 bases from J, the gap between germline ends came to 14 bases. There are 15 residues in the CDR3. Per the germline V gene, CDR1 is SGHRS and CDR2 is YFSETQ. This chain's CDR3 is CASSVNTADSYEQYF. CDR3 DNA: TGCGCCAGCAGCGTCAATACGGCGGACTCCTACGAGCAGTACTTC. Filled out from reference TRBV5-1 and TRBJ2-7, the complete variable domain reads KAGVTQTPRYLIKTRGQQVTLSCSPISGHRSVSWYQQTPGQGLQFLFEYFSETQRNKGNFPGRFSGRQFSNSRSEMNVSTLELGDSALYLCASSVNTADSYEQYFGPGTRLTVT.

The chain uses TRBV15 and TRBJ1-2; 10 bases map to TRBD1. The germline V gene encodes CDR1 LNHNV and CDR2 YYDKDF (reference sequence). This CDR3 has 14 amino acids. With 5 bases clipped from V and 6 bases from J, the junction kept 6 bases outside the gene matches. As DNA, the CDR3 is TGTGCCACCAGCGGCGGGACAGGGGCTAATGGCTACACCTTC. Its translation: CATSGGTGANGYTF.

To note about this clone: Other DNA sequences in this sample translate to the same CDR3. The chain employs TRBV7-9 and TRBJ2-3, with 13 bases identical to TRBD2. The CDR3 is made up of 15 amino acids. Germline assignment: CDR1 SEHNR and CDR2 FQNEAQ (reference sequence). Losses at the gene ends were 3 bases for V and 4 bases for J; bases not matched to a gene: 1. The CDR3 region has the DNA TGTGCCAGCAGCTTGGGACTAGCGGGACCAGATACGCAGTATTTT. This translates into CASSLGLAGPDTQYF.

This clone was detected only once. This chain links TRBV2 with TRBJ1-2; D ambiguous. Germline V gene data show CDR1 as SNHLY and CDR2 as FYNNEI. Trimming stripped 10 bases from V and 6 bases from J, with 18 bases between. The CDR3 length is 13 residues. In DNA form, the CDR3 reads TGTGCCACCCTTTCAGCGAGAAGTGATGGCTACACCTTC. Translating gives CATLSARSDGYTF.

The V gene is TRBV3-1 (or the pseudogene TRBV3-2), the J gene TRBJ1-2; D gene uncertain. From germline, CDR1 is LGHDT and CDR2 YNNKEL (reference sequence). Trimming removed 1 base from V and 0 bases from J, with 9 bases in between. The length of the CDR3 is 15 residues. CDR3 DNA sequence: TGTGCCAGCAGCCAAGGGGCGCAGTCTAACTATGGCTACACCTTC. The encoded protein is CASSQGAQSNYGYTF.

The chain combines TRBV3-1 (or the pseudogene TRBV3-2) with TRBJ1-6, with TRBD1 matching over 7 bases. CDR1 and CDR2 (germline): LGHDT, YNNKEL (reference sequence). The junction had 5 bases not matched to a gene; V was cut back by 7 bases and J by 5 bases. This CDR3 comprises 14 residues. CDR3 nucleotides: TGTGCCAGCAACCCGACAGGGAATAATTCACCCCTCCACTTT. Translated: CASNPTGNNSPLHF.

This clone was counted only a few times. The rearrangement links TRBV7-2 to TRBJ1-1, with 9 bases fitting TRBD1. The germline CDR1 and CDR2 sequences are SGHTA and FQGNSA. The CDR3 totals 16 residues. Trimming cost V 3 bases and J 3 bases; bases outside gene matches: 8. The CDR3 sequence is CASSLGGGQGYTEAFF. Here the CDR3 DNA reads TGTGCCAGCAGCTTGGGGGGGGGACAGGGATACACTGAAGCTTTCTTT.

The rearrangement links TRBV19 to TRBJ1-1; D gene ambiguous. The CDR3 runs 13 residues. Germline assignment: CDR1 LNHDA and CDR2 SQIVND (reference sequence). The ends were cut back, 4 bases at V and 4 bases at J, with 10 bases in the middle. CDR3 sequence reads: CASSTLRSTEAFF. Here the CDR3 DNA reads TGTGCCAGTAGTACGTTAAGGAGCACTGAAGCTTTCTTT. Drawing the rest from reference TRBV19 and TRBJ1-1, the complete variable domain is DGGITQSPKYLFRKEGQNVTLSCEQNLNHDAMYWYRQDPGQGLRLIYYSQIVNDFQKGDIAEGYSVSREKKESFPLTVTSAQKNPTAFYLCASSTLRSTEAFFGQGTRLTVV.

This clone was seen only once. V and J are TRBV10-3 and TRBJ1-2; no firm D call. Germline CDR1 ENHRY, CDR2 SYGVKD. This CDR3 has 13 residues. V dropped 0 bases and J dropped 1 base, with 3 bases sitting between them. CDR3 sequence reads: CAISESSNYGYTF. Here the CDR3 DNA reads TGTGCCATCAGTGAGTCGAGTAACTATGGCTACACCTTC.

CDR3: CASSRPGGTNEKLFF. As DNA, the CDR3 is TGCGCCAGCAGTCGTCCAGGGGGAACTAATGAAAAACTGTTTTTT. The chain joins TRBV23-1 to TRBJ1-4, with 7 bases lining up with TRBD1. TRBV23-1 is treated as an ORF (open reading frame) with a function not yet certain. With V trimmed by 4 bases and J by 1 base, 3 bases remained unmatched. This CDR3 contains 15 residues.

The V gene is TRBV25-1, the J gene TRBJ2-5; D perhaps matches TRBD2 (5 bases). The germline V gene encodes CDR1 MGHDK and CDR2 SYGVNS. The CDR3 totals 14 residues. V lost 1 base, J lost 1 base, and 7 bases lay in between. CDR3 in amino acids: CASSESGSQETQYF. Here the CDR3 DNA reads TGTGCCAGCAGTGAATCGGGGAGCCAAGAGACCCAGTACTTC. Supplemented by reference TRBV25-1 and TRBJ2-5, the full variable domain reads EADIYQTPRYLVIGTGKKITLECSQTMGHDKMYWYQQDPGMELHLIHYSYGVNSTEKGDLSSESTVSRIRTEHFPLTLESARPSHTSQYLCASSESGSQETQYFGPGTRLLVL.

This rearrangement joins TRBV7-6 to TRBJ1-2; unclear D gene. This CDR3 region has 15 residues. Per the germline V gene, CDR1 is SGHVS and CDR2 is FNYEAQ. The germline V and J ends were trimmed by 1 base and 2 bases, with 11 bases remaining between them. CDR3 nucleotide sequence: TGTGCCAGCAGCTTAGTAGCAGAAGCAAACTATGGCTACACCTTC. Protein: CASSLVAEANYGYTF. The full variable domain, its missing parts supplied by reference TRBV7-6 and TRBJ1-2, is GAGVSQSPRYKVTKRGQDVALRCDPISGHVSLYWYRQALGQGPEFLTYFNYEAQQDKSGLPNDRFSAERPEGSISTLTIQRTEQRDSAMYRCASSLVAEANYGYTFGSGTRLTVV.

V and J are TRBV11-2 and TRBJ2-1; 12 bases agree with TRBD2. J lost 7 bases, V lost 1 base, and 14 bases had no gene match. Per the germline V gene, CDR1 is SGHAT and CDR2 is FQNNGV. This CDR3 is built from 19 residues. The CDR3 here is CASSLGLTSGRDLGNEQFF. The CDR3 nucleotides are TGTGCCAGCAGCTTAGGTTTGACTAGCGGGAGAGACCTCGGGAATGAGCAGTTCTTC. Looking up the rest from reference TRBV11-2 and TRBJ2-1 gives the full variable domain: EAGVAQSPRYKIIEKRQSVAFWCNPISGHATLYWYQQILGQGPKLLIQFQNNGVVDDSQLPKDRFSAERLKGVDSTLKIQPAKLEDSAVYLCASSLGLTSGRDLGNEQFFGPGTRLTVL.

CDR3 coding DNA: TGTGCCATCAGTGGAGGGACTAGCGGGAGGCAAGAGACCCAGTACTTC. Amino acid sequence: CAISGGTSGRQETQYF. The chain has TRBV10-3 and TRBJ2-5; 15 positions match TRBD2. J lost 2 bases, V lost 4 bases, and 2 bases had no gene match. This CDR3 has 16 amino acids. The germline V gene has CDR1 ENHRY and CDR2 SYGVKD.

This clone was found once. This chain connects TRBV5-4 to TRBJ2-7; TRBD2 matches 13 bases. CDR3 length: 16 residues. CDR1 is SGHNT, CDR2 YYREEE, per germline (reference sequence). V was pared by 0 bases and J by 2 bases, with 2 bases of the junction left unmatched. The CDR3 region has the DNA TGTGCCAGCAGCTTGGCGGGACTAGCGGGAACCTACGAGCAGTACTTC. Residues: CASSLAGLAGTYEQYF.

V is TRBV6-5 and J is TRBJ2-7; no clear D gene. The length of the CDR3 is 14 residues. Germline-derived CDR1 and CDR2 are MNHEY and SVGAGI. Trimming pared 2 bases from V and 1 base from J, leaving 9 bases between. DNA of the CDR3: TGTGCCAGCAGTTACCGGCGGAGTTCCTACGAGCAGTACTTC. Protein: CASSYRRSSYEQYF.

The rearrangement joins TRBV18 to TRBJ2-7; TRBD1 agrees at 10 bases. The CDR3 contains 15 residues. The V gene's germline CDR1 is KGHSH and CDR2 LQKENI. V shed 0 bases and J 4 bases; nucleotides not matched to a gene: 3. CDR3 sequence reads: CASSPPGQGSYEQYF. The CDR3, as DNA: TGTGCCAGCTCACCACCGGGACAGGGGTCTTACGAGCAGTACTTC.

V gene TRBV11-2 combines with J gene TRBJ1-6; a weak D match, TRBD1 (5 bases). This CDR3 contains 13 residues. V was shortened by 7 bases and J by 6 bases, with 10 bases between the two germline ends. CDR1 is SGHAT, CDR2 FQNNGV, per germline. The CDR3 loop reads CASNPQANSPLHF. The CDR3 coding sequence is TGTGCCAGCAACCCACAGGCTAATTCACCCCTCCACTTT.

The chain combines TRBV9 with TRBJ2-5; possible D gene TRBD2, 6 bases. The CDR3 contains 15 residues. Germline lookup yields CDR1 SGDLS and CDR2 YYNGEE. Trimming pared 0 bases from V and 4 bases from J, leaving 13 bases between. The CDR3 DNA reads TGTGCCAGCAGCGTAGGCGGGAACTTAAGAGAGACCCAGTACTTC. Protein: CASSVGGNLRETQYF.

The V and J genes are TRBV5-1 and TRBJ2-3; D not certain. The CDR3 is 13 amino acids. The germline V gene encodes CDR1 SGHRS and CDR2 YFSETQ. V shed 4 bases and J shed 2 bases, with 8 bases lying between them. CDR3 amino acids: CASSPTHTDTQYF. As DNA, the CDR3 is TGCGCCAGCAGCCCTACTCACACAGATACGCAGTATTTT.

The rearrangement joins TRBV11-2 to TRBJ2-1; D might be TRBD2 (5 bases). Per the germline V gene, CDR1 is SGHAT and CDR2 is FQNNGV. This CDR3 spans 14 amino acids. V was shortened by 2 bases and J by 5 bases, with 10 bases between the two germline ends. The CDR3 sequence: CASSLRPGNNEQFF. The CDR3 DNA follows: TGTGCCAGCAGCTTAAGGCCGGGGAACAATGAGCAGTTCTTC. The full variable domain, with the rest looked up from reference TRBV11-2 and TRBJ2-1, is EAGVAQSPRYKIIEKRQSVAFWCNPISGHATLYWYQQILGQGPKLLIQFQNNGVVDDSQLPKDRFSAERLKGVDSTLKIQPAKLEDSAVYLCASSLRPGNNEQFFGPGTRLTVL.

As DNA, the CDR3 is TGTGCCAGCAGCCCCCGGGGCTACGAGCAGTACTTC. Its protein product is CASSPRGYEQYF. This chain joins TRBV7-6 and TRBJ2-7; D may be TRBD2 (5 bases). The V end was cut by 5 bases, the J end by 3 bases, with 8 bases between. This CDR3 is 12 amino acids long. The germline gives CDR1 SGHVS, CDR2 FNYEAQ.

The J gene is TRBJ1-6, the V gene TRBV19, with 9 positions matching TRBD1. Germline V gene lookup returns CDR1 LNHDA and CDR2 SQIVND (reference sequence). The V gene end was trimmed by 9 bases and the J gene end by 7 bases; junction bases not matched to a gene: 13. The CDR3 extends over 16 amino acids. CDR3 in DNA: TGTGCCAGCTCCGACGCACAGGGGGCGGGAAATTCACCCCTCCACTTT. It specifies CASSDAQGAGNSPLHF.

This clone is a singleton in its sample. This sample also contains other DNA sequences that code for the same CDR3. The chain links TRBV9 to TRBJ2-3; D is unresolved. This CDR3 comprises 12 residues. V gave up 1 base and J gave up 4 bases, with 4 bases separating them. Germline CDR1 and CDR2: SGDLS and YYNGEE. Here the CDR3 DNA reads TGTGCCAGCAGCGTATCAGCAGATACGCAGTATTTT. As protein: CASSVSADTQYF.

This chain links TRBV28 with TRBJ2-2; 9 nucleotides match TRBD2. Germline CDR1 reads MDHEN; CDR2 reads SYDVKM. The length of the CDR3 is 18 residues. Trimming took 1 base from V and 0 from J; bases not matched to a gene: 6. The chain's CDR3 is CASSLYKLAGPNTGELFF. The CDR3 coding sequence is TGTGCCAGCAGTTTATATAAACTAGCGGGCCCGAACACCGGGGAGCTGTTTTTT.

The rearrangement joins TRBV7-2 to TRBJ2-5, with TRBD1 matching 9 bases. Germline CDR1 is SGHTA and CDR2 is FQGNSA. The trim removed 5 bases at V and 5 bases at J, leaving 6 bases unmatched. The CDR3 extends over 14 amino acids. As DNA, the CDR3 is TGTGCCAGCAGCCCGGACAGGGGATGGGAGACCCAGTACTTC. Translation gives CASSPDRGWETQYF.